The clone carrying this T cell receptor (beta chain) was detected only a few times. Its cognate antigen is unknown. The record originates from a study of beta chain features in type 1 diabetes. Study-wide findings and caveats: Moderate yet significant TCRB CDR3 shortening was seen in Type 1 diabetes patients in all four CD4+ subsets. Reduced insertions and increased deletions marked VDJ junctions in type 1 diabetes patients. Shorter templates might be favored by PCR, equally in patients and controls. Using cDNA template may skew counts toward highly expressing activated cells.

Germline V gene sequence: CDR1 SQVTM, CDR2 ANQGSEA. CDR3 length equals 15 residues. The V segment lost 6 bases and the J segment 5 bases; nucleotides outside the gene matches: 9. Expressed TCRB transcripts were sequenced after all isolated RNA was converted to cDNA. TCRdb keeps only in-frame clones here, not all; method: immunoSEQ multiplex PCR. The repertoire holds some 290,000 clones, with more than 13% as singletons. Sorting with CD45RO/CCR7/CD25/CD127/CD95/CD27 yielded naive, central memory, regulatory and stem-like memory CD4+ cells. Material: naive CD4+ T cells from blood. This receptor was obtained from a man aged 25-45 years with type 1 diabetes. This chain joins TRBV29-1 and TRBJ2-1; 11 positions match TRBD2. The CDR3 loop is CSVTPSGRINNEQFF. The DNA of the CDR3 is TGCAGCGTGACCCCTAGCGGGAGGATAAACAATGAGCAGTTCTTC.